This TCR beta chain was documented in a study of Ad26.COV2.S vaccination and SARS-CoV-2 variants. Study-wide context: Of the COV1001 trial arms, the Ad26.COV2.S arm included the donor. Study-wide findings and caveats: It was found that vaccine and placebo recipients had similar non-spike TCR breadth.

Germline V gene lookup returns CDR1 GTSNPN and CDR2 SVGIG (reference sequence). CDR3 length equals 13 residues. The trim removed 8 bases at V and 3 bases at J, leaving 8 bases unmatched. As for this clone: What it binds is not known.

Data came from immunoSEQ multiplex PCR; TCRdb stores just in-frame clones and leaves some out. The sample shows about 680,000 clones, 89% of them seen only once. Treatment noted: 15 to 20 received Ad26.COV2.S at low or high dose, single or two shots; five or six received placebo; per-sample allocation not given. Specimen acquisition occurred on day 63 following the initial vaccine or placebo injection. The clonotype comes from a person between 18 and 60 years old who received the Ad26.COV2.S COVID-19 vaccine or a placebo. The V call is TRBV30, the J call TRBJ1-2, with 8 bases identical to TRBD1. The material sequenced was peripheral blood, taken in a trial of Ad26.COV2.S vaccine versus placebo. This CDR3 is CAEQGGRDYGYTF. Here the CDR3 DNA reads TGTGCCGAACAGGGGGGGCGTGACTATGGCTACACCTTC.